This passage covers 28 T cell receptor beta chains from one sample sequenced in a study of shared clonotypes between healthy human individuals. Libraries were prepared by immunoSEQ multiplex PCR; TCRdb keeps only in-frame clonotypes and omits some of them. The sample has about 1 million clones, around 74% seen once. Sequencing input: memory CD4+ T cells sorted from blood. Subset denoted: CD45RA-negative fraction. These receptors were taken from a man aged 18 to 29 in good health.

The V call is TRBV19, the J call TRBJ1-6, with D unresolved. Trimming removed 3 bases from V and 11 bases from J, with 14 bases in between. From germline, CDR1 is LNHDA and CDR2 SQIVND (reference sequence). The CDR3 sequence is 14 residues long. The CDR3 is CASSIRSVFPPLHF. CDR3 coding DNA: TGTGCCAGTAGTATCCGGAGCGTCTTCCCACCCCTCCACTTT.

The chain recombines TRBV6-1 with TRBJ2-2; weak D call: TRBD1 (5 bases). This CDR3 region has 14 residues. Germline-derived CDR1 and CDR2 are MNHNS and SASEGT. V was cut by 6 bases and J by 5 bases, with 13 bases left in between. In DNA form, the CDR3 reads TGTGCCAGCAGGGGGCAGGCCCAAACCGGGGAGCTGTTTTTT. It yields the protein CASRGQAQTGELFF.

This clone was counted between two and nine times. The rearrangement links TRBV6-6 to TRBJ1-3; D remains unclear. The V end was cut by 5 bases, the J end by 0 bases, with 11 bases between. CDR1 and CDR2 (germline): MNHNY, SVGAGI (reference sequence). CDR3 length: 15 amino acids. The CDR3 is CASSTPLSSGNTIYF. The CDR3 nucleotides are TGTGCCAGCAGTACCCCCTTGAGCTCTGGAAACACCATATATTTT.

The chain recombines TRBV7-8 with TRBJ1-1; D unresolved. Germline CDR1 and CDR2: SGHVS and FQNEAQ. Deletions cut 2 bases from V and 3 bases from J, with 16 bases between. The CDR3 is 16 amino acids. This chain's CDR3 is CASSLYLGKEYTEAFF. The CDR3 nucleotides read TGTGCCAGCAGCTTATATCTAGGGAAGGAGTACACTGAAGCTTTCTTT. Together with reference TRBV7-8 and TRBJ1-1, the CDR3 gives the full variable domain: GAGVSQSPRYKVAKRGQDVALRCDPISGHVSLFWYQQALGQGPEFLTYFQNEAQLDKSGLPSDRFFAERPEGSVSTLKIQRTQQEDSAVYLCASSLYLGKEYTEAFFGQGTRLTVV.

V is TRBV6-5 and J is TRBJ1-6; 7 bases align to TRBD1. CDR1 is MNHEY, CDR2 SVGAGI, per germline. This CDR3 comprises 14 residues. V lost 7 bases to trimming and J lost 7 bases; unmatched junction nucleotides: 7. The chain's CDR3 is CASKIGTANSPLHF. Written as DNA, the CDR3 is TGTGCCAGCAAAATCGGGACAGCCAATTCACCCCTCCACTTT.

The V and J genes are TRBV9 and TRBJ1-2; D remains unclear. Trimming took 0 bases from V and 14 from J, leaving 14 bases between them. This CDR3 contains 12 residues. CDR1 SGDLS and CDR2 YYNGEE come from the germline V gene. The DNA for the CDR3 is TGTGCCAGCAGCGTAGTTGGCCAGACTATAACCTTC. Protein product: CASSVVGQTITF.

J is TRBJ1-6 and V is TRBV7-8; no definite D call. CDR1 is SGHVS, CDR2 FQNEAQ, per germline. This CDR3 region has 12 residues. V was trimmed by 5 bases and J by 4 bases, leaving 3 bases between them. CDR3 bases: TGTGCCAGCAGCAAGTATAATTCACCCCTCCACTTT. Translating it yields CASSKYNSPLHF.

This chain connects TRBV6-1 to TRBJ2-3, with D possibly being TRBD2 (6 bases). V was trimmed by 6 bases and J by 6 bases, leaving 16 bases between them. The germline CDR1 and CDR2 sequences are MNHNS and SASEGT. The CDR3 is 14 residues long. The CDR3 nucleotides are TGTGCCAGCAGGCGGGGACTGGGTTCGGATACGCAGTATTTT. Amino acids: CASRRGLGSDTQYF.

The chain links TRBV6-1 to TRBJ2-1, with D maybe TRBD2 (5 bases). The CDR3 sequence is 13 residues long. With 6 bases removed from V and 4 bases from J, the gap between germline ends came to 10 bases. CDR1 is MNHNS, CDR2 SASEGT, per germline. CDR3 DNA: TGTGCCAGCAGGGACTCGTATTACAATGAGCAGTTCTTC. Translation: CASRDSYYNEQFF.

The chain combines TRBV6-1 with TRBJ1-5, with D uncertain. CDR1 and CDR2 (germline): MNHNS, SASEGT. V gave up 0 bases and J gave up 0 bases, with 6 bases separating them. The CDR3 is 15 amino acids. The CDR3 reads CASSEALNSNQPQHF. The CDR3 DNA reads as TGTGCCAGCAGTGAAGCGCTAAATAGCAATCAGCCCCAGCATTTT.

J is TRBJ1-4 and V is TRBV2; 7 bases are a match to TRBD1. The germline gives CDR1 SNHLY, CDR2 FYNNEI. The CDR3 runs 14 residues. Germline trimming cut 7 bases from V and 5 bases from J; bases unmatched to any gene: 7. DNA of the CDR3: TGTGCCAGCACCCGGGACAGCATGAATGAAAAACTGTTTTTT. Translating it yields CASTRDSMNEKLFF.

This chain joins TRBV27 and TRBJ2-1, with D possibly being TRBD1 (6 bases). The V and J ends lost 7 bases and 4 bases respectively, with 17 bases between them. The CDR3 extends over 15 amino acids. Germline values: CDR1 MNHEY, CDR2 SMNVEV (reference sequence). The CDR3 sequence: CASTETGPPYNEQFF. For the CDR3, the DNA is TGTGCCAGCACCGAGACAGGCCCACCTTACAATGAGCAGTTCTTC.

V usage is TRBV7-2 and J usage is TRBJ2-5; D gene ambiguous. Germline V gives CDR1 SGHTA, CDR2 FQGNSA. This CDR3 region has 15 residues. Trimming pared 2 bases from V and 7 bases from J, leaving 17 bases between. The CDR3: CASSLSTGPLATQYF. The DNA for the CDR3 is TGTGCCAGCAGCTTAAGTACGGGCCCCTTGGCGACCCAGTACTTC. Combining the CDR3 with reference TRBV7-2 and TRBJ2-5 gives the whole variable domain GAGVSQSPSNKVTEKGKDVELRCDPISGHTALYWYRQSLGQGLEFLIYFQGNSAPDKSGLPSDRFSAERTGGSVSTLTIQRTQQEDSAVYLCASSLSTGPLATQYFGPGTRLLVL.

The rearrangement links TRBV2 to TRBJ2-5; 9 bases line up with TRBD2. The CDR3 runs to 16 residues. Germline V gives CDR1 SNHLY, CDR2 FYNNEI. V shed 6 bases, J shed 1 base, and the junction held 9 bases outside the gene matches. The CDR3 reads CASSRLAGGTQETQYF. The CDR3 nucleotides are TGTGCCAGCAGCCGACTTGCGGGAGGGACCCAAGAGACCCAGTACTTC.

The chain is built from TRBV9 and TRBJ2-1; D perhaps matches TRBD2 (5 bases). This CDR3 spans 14 amino acids. Trimming left V 1 base short and J 2 bases short, with 7 bases between. Germline V gene sequence: CDR1 SGDLS, CDR2 YYNGEE. The CDR3 protein is CASSVTGTYNEQFF. The CDR3, as DNA: TGTGCCAGCAGCGTAACGGGGACCTACAATGAGCAGTTCTTC.

Worth noting for this clone: This sequence may be a read error, since a much larger clone differs from it by one base. The V gene is TRBV11-2, the J gene TRBJ2-1, with 8 bases aligning to TRBD2. Unmatched junction bases numbered 3, after V lost 1 base and J lost 4 bases. Germline V gene lookup returns CDR1 SGHAT and CDR2 FQNNGV. The CDR3 sequence is 15 residues long. CDR3 sequence: CASSLAGGPYNEQFF. The CDR3 DNA reads as TGTGCCAGCAGCTTAGCGGGGGGGCCTTACAATGAGCAGTTCTTC.

V usage is TRBV6-1 and J usage is TRBJ2-3; TRBD1 or TRBD2 may be the D gene (5 bases each). The CDR3 is made up of 12 amino acids. Germline CDR1 MNHNS, CDR2 SASEGT. The ends were cut back, 8 bases at V and 9 bases at J, with 15 bases in the middle. Written as DNA, the CDR3 is TGTGCCAGCGGGGCGGACTCCCTCACGCAGTATTTT. The encoded protein is CASGADSLTQYF.

The chain uses TRBV6-5 and TRBJ1-5; tentative D call: TRBD1 (5 bases). The CDR3 spans 13 residues. Trimming left V 5 bases short and J 14 bases short, with 19 bases between. Per germline, CDR1 MNHEY and CDR2 SVGAGI. CDR3 sequence: CASSQSGTGVEHF. In DNA form, the CDR3 reads TGTGCCAGCAGTCAATCCGGGACCGGCGTTGAGCATTTT.

Worth noting for this clone: Other DNA variants within this sample encode the same CDR3. This chain links TRBV9 with TRBJ2-3, with a weak D call TRBD2 (6 bases). V was shortened by 0 bases and J by 2 bases, with 13 bases between the two germline ends. This CDR3 contains 16 residues. Germline V CDR1 and CDR2: SGDLS, YYNGEE. CDR3 in DNA: TGTGCCAGCAGCGTAGCGGCCGGGGGAGACACAGATACGCAGTATTTT. Translation: CASSVAAGGDTDTQYF.

This sequence joins TRBV19 and TRBJ2-7, with 8 bases identical to TRBD2. V was clipped by 3 bases and J by 4 bases; unmatched bases: 2. Germline assignment: CDR1 LNHDA and CDR2 SQIVND (reference sequence). This CDR3 has 13 residues. CDR3 coding DNA: TGTGCCAGTAGTATGAGCGGGGGTTACGAGCAGTACTTC. This gives the protein CASSMSGGYEQYF.

This clone is a singleton in its sample. Because the CDR3 is missing its conserved closing phenylalanine or tryptophan, this is likely a read error. This chain joins TRBV30 and TRBJ2-7, with D maybe TRBD2 (5 bases). V lost 2 bases and J 2 bases, leaving 16 bases between the germline ends. This CDR3 region has 15 residues. Germline V gene lookup returns CDR1 GTSNPN and CDR2 SVGIG (reference sequence). CDR3 bases: TGTGCCTGGAGTTATTCCGCCCTCGGGGCCTACGAGCAGTACTCC. This gives the protein CAWSYSALGAYEQYS.

This clone was detected many times. V and J are TRBV30 and TRBJ1-2; D is undetermined. Germline CDR1 reads GTSNPN; CDR2 reads SVGIG (reference sequence). CDR3 length: 12 residues. V lost 0 bases to trimming and J lost 8 bases, with 10 bases between them. The DNA for the CDR3 is TGTGCCTGGAGTGTCACGGCTGGGGGCTACACCTTC. Protein sequence: CAWSVTAGGYTF.

The gene calls are TRBV27 and TRBJ2-3, with 7 positions matching TRBD2. This CDR3 has 15 amino acids. Germline V gene data show CDR1 as MNHEY and CDR2 as SMNVEV (reference sequence). With 3 bases clipped from V and 0 bases from J, the junction kept 3 bases outside the gene matches. The CDR3 loop reads CASSFERGSTDTQYF. DNA of the CDR3: TGTGCCAGCAGTTTTGAGCGGGGTAGCACAGATACGCAGTATTTT.

The rearrangement links TRBV5-4 to TRBJ1-2; D unclear. Per germline, CDR1 SGHNT and CDR2 YYREEE (reference sequence). This CDR3 has 14 amino acids. V was cut by 0 bases and J by 6 bases, with 12 bases left in between. CDR3 sequence: CASSLVGLQHGYTF. The CDR3 DNA reads as TGTGCCAGCAGCTTGGTAGGGCTTCAACATGGCTACACCTTC.

This chain connects TRBV5-4 to TRBJ2-7; a possible D gene is TRBD1 (6 bases). Trimming removed 5 bases from V and 5 bases from J, with 17 bases in between. Germline V gene sequence: CDR1 SGHNT, CDR2 YYREEE (reference sequence). The CDR3 is 14 amino acids. DNA of the CDR3: TGTGCCAGCAGTTCGGACAGATTGGGAGACGAGCAGTACTTC. The encoded protein is CASSSDRLGDEQYF. The whole variable domain, filled in from reference TRBV5-4 and TRBJ2-7, reads ETGVTQSPTHLIKTRGQQVTLRCSSQSGHNTVSWYQQALGQGPQFIFQYYREEENGRGNFPPRFSGLQFPNYSSELNVNALELDDSALYLCASSSDRLGDEQYFGPGTRLTVT.

The rearrangement uses TRBV11-2 and TRBJ1-4, with TRBD1 matching 7 bases. The CDR3 sequence is 15 residues long. Germline V lookup: CDR1 SGHAT, CDR2 FQNNGV. With V trimmed by 4 bases and J by 4 bases, 6 bases remained unmatched. CDR3 sequence: CASSSGQNVNEKLFF. In DNA form, the CDR3 reads TGTGCCAGCAGCTCGGGACAGAACGTTAATGAAAAACTGTTTTTT.

The rearrangement links TRBV10-2 to TRBJ2-7, with TRBD1 as a possible D gene (6 bases). The germline V gene encodes CDR1 WSHSY and CDR2 SAAADI. CDR3 length equals 13 residues. V shed 7 bases and J shed 3 bases, with 13 bases lying between them. The CDR3 bases are TGCGCCAGCAAGAGGGCAGGGGACTACGAGCAGTACTTC. Protein sequence: CASKRAGDYEQYF.

About this clone: Sequence at one end of the junction differs from germline and may be a read error. The chain links TRBV2 to TRBJ2-1, with 9 nucleotides matching TRBD2. The V gene's germline CDR1 is SNHLY and CDR2 FYNNEI. CDR3 size: 15 residues. The CDR3 reads CASREGRSGSNEQFF. The CDR3 DNA reads TGTGCCAGCAGGGAAGGGCGTAGCGGGAGTAATGAGCAGTTCTTC.